The entry below gives a single T cell receptor (beta chain) sequence along with its context. A junction end diverges from the germline sequence, so it may reflect a read error. The data were taken from a study of cytomegalovirus exposure and HLA in healthy donors. With 60 Vbeta and 13 Jbeta primers, the PCR was carried out. The repertoire was sequenced with immunoSEQ multiplex PCR; TCRdb's copy has only in-frame clones and lacks some. The sample records around 170,000 clones, roughly 70% being singletons. In germline, CDR1 is SSHAT, CDR2 FNYEAQ (reference sequence). The CDR3 runs 15 residues. Sequenced input: PBMCs. The genes are TRBV7-7 and TRBJ2-1; D is possibly TRBD1 (5 bases). This TCR came from a girl aged 10-17 years in good health and CMV-seronegative. The CDR3 DNA reads as TGTGCTAGCAGCTCGGACATTTCAGAGTACAATGAGCAGTTCTTC. Its translation: CASSSDISEYNEQFF.